This T cell receptor (beta chain) was identified in a study of cytomegalovirus exposure and HLA in healthy donors. Losses at the gene ends were 3 bases for V and 1 base for J; bases not matched to a gene: 4. Germline values: CDR1 MNHEY, CDR2 SMNVEV (reference sequence). This CDR3 contains 15 residues. 60 Vbeta and 13 Jbeta primers were used in PCR. Sequencing used immunoSEQ multiplex PCR; TCRdb keeps in-frame clones, though not all of them. This table holds around 69,000 clones, roughly 67% found once. Comment on this clone: Its antigen is undetermined. Other DNA sequences in this specimen translate into the identical CDR3.

The study, taken as a whole, reports: Immune exposure was documented only through CMV serostatus. Previously analyzed data showed that most TCR beta V segments were productive at a frequency of about 87% or about 30%. The classifier reportedly diagnosed cytomegalovirus status with high specificity and sensitivity.

Sequencing input: PBMCs. The V call is TRBV27, the J call TRBJ2-7; 9 nucleotides agree with TRBD2. This clonotype originated in a man between 35 and 55 years old in good health and CMV-seropositive. CDR3 protein: CASSLSGLASYEQYF. In DNA form, the CDR3 reads TGTGCCAGCAGTTTGTCGGGACTAGCTTCCTACGAGCAGTACTTC.